This TCR beta chain appears in the sequencing data of a study of blood T cell repertoires in COVID-19. Study context: T cells, B-cell-depleted T cells, or PBMCs supplied cDNA or gDNA.

Per the original methods: Scientists estimated how many nucleated cells there were by amplifying reference gene primers. The repertoire was sequenced with immunoSEQ multiplex PCR; TCRdb's copy has only in-frame clones and lacks some. That table furnishes V, J and clone size, whereas the DNA furnished D and trimming. The sample lists about 140,000 clones; approximately 81% were seen once. The origin of this receptor is a man aged 35 to 55 with acute COVID-19. Sequencing was performed on PBMCs or T cells enriched from blood (not recorded which).

The CDR3 reads CASSDVGSGSAEQFF. The CDR3 coding sequence is TGCGCCAGCAGTGATGTTGGTAGCGGGAGTGCCGAGCAGTTCTTC. J is TRBJ2-1 and V is TRBV10-1; 9 positions agree with TRBD2. This CDR3 has 15 residues. The junction had 10 bases not matched to a gene; V was cut back by 3 bases and J by 10 bases. Germline V gene lookup returns CDR1 WNHNN and CDR2 SYGVQD (reference sequence).